The next 16 T cell receptor beta chains were all read from a single sample in a study of T cell responses to AZD1222 COVID-19 vaccine. The assay was immunoSEQ multiplex PCR, and TCRdb's table has in-frame clones only and misses some. The table has around 69,000 clones, 70% to 90% seen once. Sequences were derived from peripheral blood, sampled on day 0 of AZD1222 vaccination. Source of these receptors: an adult in good health.

Only a few counts were recorded for this clone. The CDR3: CASSSQGATNEKLFF. The CDR3 DNA is TGTGCCAGCAGTTCCCAGGGGGCAACTAATGAAAAACTGTTTTTT. This sequence joins TRBV6-8 and TRBJ1-4, with 7 bases that match TRBD1. From germline, CDR1 is MNHGY and CDR2 SAAAGT. The junction had 2 bases not matched to a gene; V was cut back by 4 bases and J by 0 bases. There are 15 residues in the CDR3.

This chain uses TRBV7-6 with TRBJ1-6; tentatively, D is TRBD1 (6 bases). The CDR3 totals 16 residues. V gave up 1 base and J gave up 6 bases, with 13 bases separating them. Germline V gene sequence: CDR1 SGHVS, CDR2 FNYEAQ. The chain's CDR3 is CASSLGSGALNSPLHF. CDR3 bases: TGTGCCAGCAGCTTAGGGTCAGGGGCCCTTAATTCACCCCTCCACTTT.

The chain has TRBV6-5 and TRBJ2-3, with 11 bases that match TRBD2. Unmatched junction bases numbered 3, after V lost 0 bases and J lost 4 bases. The germline V gene has CDR1 MNHEY and CDR2 SVGAGI. This CDR3 is built from 16 residues. For the CDR3, the DNA is TGTGCCAGCAGTTACTCTAATAGCGGGGGGGCAGATACGCAGTATTTT. Translation gives CASSYSNSGGADTQYF.

The chain carries TRBV28 and TRBJ2-1; 8 bases match TRBD2. Germline CDR1 is MDHEN and CDR2 is SYDVKM. CDR3 length equals 15 residues. V dropped 7 bases and J dropped 4; count of bases not matched to a gene: 9. The CDR3 nucleotides read TGTGCCAGCACCATGGGGGGGACTAGTTACAATGAGCAGTTCTTC. Its protein product is CASTMGGTSYNEQFF.

The chain couples TRBV5-6 to TRBJ2-5; 7 nucleotides align to TRBD2. The CDR3 consists of 16 residues. Per germline, CDR1 SGHDT and CDR2 YYEEEE. After removal of 4 bases from V and 2 bases from J, the junction contained 11 bases not matched to a gene. The DNA for the CDR3 is TGTGCCAGCAGCCTCCCGGGCCGACTAGCACAAGAGACCCAGTACTTC. It codes for CASSLPGRLAQETQYF.

This clone has only a few counts. J is TRBJ2-5 and V is TRBV18; the D is unclear. V was shortened by 3 bases and J by 3 bases, with 8 bases between the two germline ends. Germline V CDR1 and CDR2: KGHSH, LQKENI. The CDR3 is 13 residues long. CDR3 protein: CASSPGLEETQYF. The DNA of the CDR3 is TGTGCCAGCTCACCTGGTCTTGAAGAGACCCAGTACTTC.

The CDR3 loop is CASSQVGEQFF. In DNA, the CDR3 is TGTGCCAGCAGCCAAGTGGGGGAGCAGTTCTTC. The chain recombines TRBV3-1 (or the pseudogene TRBV3-2) with TRBJ2-1; D not certain. Germline CDR1 reads LGHDT; CDR2 reads YNNKEL (reference sequence). V lost 1 base and J 10 bases, leaving 5 bases between the germline ends. The CDR3 totals 11 residues.

The CDR3 is CASSLNPGGANVLTF. Written as DNA, the CDR3 is TGTGCCAGCAGCTTAAATCCTGGTGGGGCCAACGTCCTGACTTTC. The rearrangement links TRBV7-3 to TRBJ2-6; D is ambiguous. In germline, CDR1 is SGHTA, CDR2 FQGTGA. V was clipped by 1 base and J by 3 bases, with 7 bases between them. The CDR3 spans 15 residues.

Written as DNA, the CDR3 is TGTGCCTGGACAGGGGAGACAGAGGGCACTGAAGCTTTCTTT. It codes for CAWTGETEGTEAFF. The V gene is TRBV30, the J gene TRBJ1-1; a possible D gene is TRBD1 (6 bases). V was cut by 4 bases and J by 4 bases, with 16 bases left in between. Germline CDR1 GTSNPN, CDR2 SVGIG (reference sequence). The CDR3 contains 14 residues.

This chain joins TRBV7-8 and TRBJ1-1; D might be TRBD1 (5 bases). The CDR3 has 14 residues. The ends were cut back, 2 bases at V and 5 bases at J, with 12 bases in the middle. The germline V gene encodes CDR1 SGHVS and CDR2 FQNEAQ. CDR3 loop: CASSLSGARTEAFF. The CDR3 DNA reads TGTGCCAGCAGCTTAAGTGGGGCGCGAACTGAAGCTTTCTTT.

This clone was seen a single time. The chain combines TRBV14 with TRBJ1-2; D unresolved. Germline CDR1 is SGHDN and CDR2 is FVKESK. This CDR3 has 12 amino acids. The V and J ends lost 4 bases and 4 bases respectively, with 7 bases between them. CDR3 in amino acids: CASSRSGYGYTF. CDR3 DNA sequence: TGTGCCAGCAGCCGCTCAGGCTATGGCTACACCTTC.

The rearrangement uses TRBV10-3 and TRBJ1-1, with TRBD1 matching 7 bases. After removal of 9 bases from V and 3 bases from J, the junction contained 1 base not matched to a gene. CDR1 is ENHRY and CDR2 is SYGVKD in the germline V gene. This CDR3 comprises 11 residues. The CDR3, as DNA: TGTGCCATTCAGGGGGACACTGAAGCTTTCTTT. Translating gives CAIQGDTEAFF.

The CDR3 spells CASSVRTGDYGYTF. The CDR3, as DNA: TGTGCCAGCAGTGTGAGGACAGGGGACTATGGCTACACCTTC. This rearrangement joins TRBV2 to TRBJ1-2, with 9 bases that match TRBD1. After removal of 4 bases from V and 3 bases from J, the junction contained 3 bases not matched to a gene. The CDR3 totals 14 residues. Germline V gene lookup returns CDR1 SNHLY and CDR2 FYNNEI.

The rearrangement joins TRBV15 to TRBJ2-5; 9 bases line up with TRBD2. The CDR3 is 15 amino acids. Germline assignment: CDR1 LNHNV and CDR2 YYDKDF (reference sequence). V shed 0 bases and J 9 bases; nucleotides not matched to a gene: 8. CDR3 in amino acids: CATSREWASGDAQYF. CDR3 in DNA: TGTGCCACCAGCAGAGAGTGGGCTAGCGGGGATGCCCAGTACTTC.

The chain recombines TRBV4-1 with TRBJ2-3; tentatively, D is TRBD1 (6 bases). Trimming shortened V by 3 bases and J by 8 bases, and 9 bases separated the two germline ends. CDR3 length: 12 residues. Germline CDR1 MGHRA, CDR2 YSYEKL. The CDR3 here is CASSQIRGTQYF. The CDR3 DNA is TGCGCCAGCAGCCAGATCAGGGGTACGCAGTATTTT.

This chain connects TRBV4-1 to TRBJ1-2; possible D gene TRBD1, 5 bases. CDR1 is MGHRA and CDR2 is YSYEKL in the germline V gene. The CDR3 runs 15 residues. The V end lost 1 base, the J end lost 2 bases, and 11 bases lay between the germline ends. This CDR3 reads CASSQVYGQNYGYTF. The CDR3 DNA reads TGCGCCAGCAGCCAAGTTTATGGACAAAACTATGGCTACACCTTC.